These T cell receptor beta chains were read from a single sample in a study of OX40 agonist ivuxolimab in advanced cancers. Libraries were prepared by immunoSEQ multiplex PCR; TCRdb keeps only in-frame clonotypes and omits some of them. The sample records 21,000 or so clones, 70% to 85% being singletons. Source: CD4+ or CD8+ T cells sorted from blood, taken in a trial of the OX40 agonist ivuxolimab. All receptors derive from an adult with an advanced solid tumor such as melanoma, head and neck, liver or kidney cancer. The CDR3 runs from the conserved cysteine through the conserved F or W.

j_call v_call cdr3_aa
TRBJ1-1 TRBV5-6 CASSFSPGQLNTEAFF
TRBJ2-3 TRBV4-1 CASSPRDSSTDTQYF
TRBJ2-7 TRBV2 CASSAWYEQYF
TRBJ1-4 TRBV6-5 CASSYATGTEKLFF
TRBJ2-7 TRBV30 CAWSTGTGFDEQYF
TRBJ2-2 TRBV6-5 CASSYSTGGAGELFF
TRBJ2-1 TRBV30 CAWRADSWNEQFF
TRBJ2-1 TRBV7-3 CASSLGTGPYNEQFF
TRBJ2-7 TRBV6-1 CASRFSPGQGYEQYF
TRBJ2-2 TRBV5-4 CASSLRMNTGELFF
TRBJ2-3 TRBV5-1 CASSLPERETDTQYF
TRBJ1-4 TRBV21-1 CAIFRRRKKKPGKLFF
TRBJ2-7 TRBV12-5 CASRIGTNEQYF
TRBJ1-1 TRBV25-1 CASSEDRAAFF
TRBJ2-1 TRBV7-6 CASSSTTGQEVNEQFF
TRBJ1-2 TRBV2 CASSEVLGVYGYTF
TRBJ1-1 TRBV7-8 CASSLATDRVDTEAFF
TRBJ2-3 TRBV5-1 CASSLVGLAGVQDTQYF
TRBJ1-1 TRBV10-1 CASSARGNTEAFF
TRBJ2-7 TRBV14 CASSDRNHEQYF